The present T cell receptor (beta chain) was sequenced within a study of identical twins. This clonotype has at least ten counts. Its specificity is unknown. TCRdb reprocessed the 5' RACE reads with MiXCR, giving one entry per CDR3 protein. The sample yields about 900,000 distinct CDR3 sequences, roughly 12% seen once. Trimming took off 8 bases at V and 5 bases at J, with 24 bases between the two ends. Germline CDR1 reads MNHNS; CDR2 reads SASEGT. The CDR3 has 16 amino acids. Study observations and caveats: Researchers reported excess low generation probability among twin-shared out-of-frame alpha sequences. Within beta out-of-frame sequences, the excess sharing observed between twins was weaker.

The sample was also reused in another study, on yellow fever vaccine responses in identical twins.

This clonotype originated in a woman aged 18-35 years in good health. The chain combines TRBV6-1 with TRBJ1-2; D call uncertain. The material sequenced was PBMCs. The CDR3: CASHTTKRRRDYGYTF. CDR3 sequence (DNA): TGTGCCAGCCACACGACCAAGCGTAGGAGAGATTATGGCTACACCTTC.